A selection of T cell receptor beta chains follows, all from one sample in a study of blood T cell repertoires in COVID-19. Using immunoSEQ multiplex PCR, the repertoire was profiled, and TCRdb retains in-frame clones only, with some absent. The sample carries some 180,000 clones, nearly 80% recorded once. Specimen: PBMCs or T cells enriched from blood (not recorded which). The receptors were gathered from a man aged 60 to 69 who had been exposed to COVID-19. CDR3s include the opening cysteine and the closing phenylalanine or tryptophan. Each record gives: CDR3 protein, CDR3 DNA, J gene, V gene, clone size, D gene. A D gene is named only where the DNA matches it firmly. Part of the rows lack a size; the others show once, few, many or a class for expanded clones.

CDR3: CASSIPRRATNEKLFF
DNA: TGTGCCAGTAGTATCCCCAGGCGGGCAACTAATGAAAAACTGTTTTTT
J: TRBJ1-4
V: TRBV19
size: once
D: NA

CDR3: CSVLWAGGARETQYF
DNA: TGCAGCGTCCTGTGGGCGGGGGGGGCGCGAGAGACCCAGTACTTC
J: TRBJ2-5
V: TRBV29-1
size: NA
D: TRBD2

CDR3: CASSVPVAGGSDTQYF
DNA: TGCGCCAGCAGTGTTCCCGTAGCGGGAGGGTCAGATACGCAGTATTTT
J: TRBJ2-3
V: TRBV10-1
size: NA
D: TRBD2

CDR3: CASSQGGSGRGPSEQYF
DNA: TGCGCCAGCAGCCAAGGGGGTAGCGGGAGAGGGCCCTCAGAGCAGTACTTC
J: TRBJ2-7
V: TRBV4-3
size: NA
D: TRBD2

CDR3: CASSPPGNGETQYF
DNA: TGTGCCAGCAGCCCCCCCGGGAACGGAGAGACCCAGTACTTC
J: TRBJ2-5
V: TRBV5-6
size: NA
D: NA

CDR3: CASSLLGRGLTEAFF
DNA: TGTGCCAGCAGCCTACTGGGACGGGGGTTAACTGAAGCTTTCTTT
J: TRBJ1-1
V: TRBV5-6
size: once
D: NA

CDR3: CASSPEASGYNEQFF
DNA: TGTGCCAGCAGTCCAGAGGCCTCCGGGTACAATGAGCAGTTCTTC
J: TRBJ2-1
V: TRBV7-3
size: NA
D: NA

CDR3: CASSGTRGPVREQYF
DNA: TGTGCCAGCAGTGGCACCAGGGGGCCCGTGCGCGAGCAGTACTTC
J: TRBJ2-7
V: TRBV25-1
size: NA
D: TRBD1

CDR3: CASSLGNRPDMNTEAFF
DNA: TGTGCCAGCAGCCTAGGGAACCGACCGGACATGAACACTGAAGCTTTCTTT
J: TRBJ1-1
V: TRBV27
size: NA
D: NA

CDR3: CASSPRTAGGDEQYF
DNA: TGTGCCAGCAGCCCACGGACAGCGGGAGGTGACGAGCAGTACTTC
J: TRBJ2-7
V: TRBV11-3
size: NA
D: TRBD2

CDR3: CASSLSEAAGGTEAFF
DNA: TGTGCCAGCAGCTTAAGTGAGGCAGCAGGGGGCACTGAAGCTTTCTTT
J: TRBJ1-1
V: TRBV7-2
size: NA
D: TRBD1

CDR3: CASSLEPPGLAGGSDTQYF
DNA: TGCGCCAGCAGCTTGGAACCACCGGGACTAGCGGGAGGATCAGATACGCAGTATTTT
J: TRBJ2-3
V: TRBV5-1
size: NA
D: TRBD2

CDR3: CASSDSPDNQPQHF
DNA: TGTGCCAGCAGTGACTCGCCAGACAATCAGCCCCAGCATTTT
J: TRBJ1-5
V: TRBV6-4
size: NA
D: NA

CDR3: CAWGLTGSTYNEQFF
DNA: TGTGCCTGGGGGTTAACAGGGTCGACCTACAATGAGCAGTTCTTC
J: TRBJ2-1
V: TRBV30
size: few
D: NA

CDR3: CASSDGTSVYEQYF
DNA: TGTGCCAGCAGCGACGGGACTAGTGTCTACGAGCAGTACTTC
J: TRBJ2-7
V: TRBV9
size: few
D: TRBD2

CDR3: CASSTSRTGNGYTF
DNA: TGTGCCAGTAGTACTTCCCGGACAGGGAATGGCTACACCTTC
J: TRBJ1-2
V: TRBV19
size: few
D: TRBD1

CDR3: CASAMLDRGLTEAFF
DNA: TGTGCCAGCGCTATGTTGGACAGGGGGCTAACTGAAGCTTTCTTT
J: TRBJ1-1
V: TRBV28
size: NA
D: TRBD1

CDR3: CAWSEDRANEKLFF
DNA: TGTGCCTGGAGTGAGGACAGGGCAAATGAAAAACTGTTTTTT
J: TRBJ1-4
V: TRBV30
size: NA
D: TRBD1

CDR3: CASSLLLGEQYF
DNA: TGTGCCAGTAGTTTGCTCCTAGGAGAGCAGTACTTC
J: TRBJ2-7
V: TRBV19
size: NA
D: NA